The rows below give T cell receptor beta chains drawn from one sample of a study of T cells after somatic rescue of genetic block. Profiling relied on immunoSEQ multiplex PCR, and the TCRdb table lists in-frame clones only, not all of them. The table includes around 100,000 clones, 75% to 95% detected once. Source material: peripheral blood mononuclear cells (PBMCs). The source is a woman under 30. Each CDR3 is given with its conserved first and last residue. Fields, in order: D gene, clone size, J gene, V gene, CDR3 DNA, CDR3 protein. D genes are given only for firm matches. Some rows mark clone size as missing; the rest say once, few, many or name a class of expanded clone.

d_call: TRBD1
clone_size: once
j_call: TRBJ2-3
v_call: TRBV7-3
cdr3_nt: TGTGCCAGCAGCGCCTCGGGACAGAGTAGAGATACGCAGTATTTT
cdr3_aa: CASSASGQSRDTQYF

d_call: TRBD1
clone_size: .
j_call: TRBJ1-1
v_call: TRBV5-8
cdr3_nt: TGTGCCAGCAGCTTCCTGACAGGGGGAGATTCTGAAGCTTTCTTT
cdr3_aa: CASSFLTGGDSEAFF

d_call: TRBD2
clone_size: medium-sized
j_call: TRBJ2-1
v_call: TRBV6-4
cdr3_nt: TGTGCCACCGGGACTAGCGGGGGGGGCCACAATGAGCAGTTCTTC
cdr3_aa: CATGTSGGGHNEQFF

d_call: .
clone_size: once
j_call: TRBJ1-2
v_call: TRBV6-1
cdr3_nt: TGTGCCAGTACCAGACCTTCGGGGTCGTATGGCTACACCTTC
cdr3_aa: CASTRPSGSYGYTF

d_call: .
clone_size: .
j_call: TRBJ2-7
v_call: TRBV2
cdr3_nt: TGTGCCAGCAGTGGGACGGTCGACGAGCAGTACTTC
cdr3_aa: CASSGTVDEQYF

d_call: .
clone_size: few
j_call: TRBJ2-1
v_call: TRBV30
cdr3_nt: TGTGCCTGGGAGGGGGGCAATGAGCAGTTCTTC
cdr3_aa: CAWEGGNEQFF

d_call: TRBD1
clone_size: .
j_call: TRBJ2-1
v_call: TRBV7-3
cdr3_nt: TGTGCCAGCAGCGCCGGGACAGGGGGGAACAATGAGCAGTTCTTC
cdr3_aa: CASSAGTGGNNEQFF

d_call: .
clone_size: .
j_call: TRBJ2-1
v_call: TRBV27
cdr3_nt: TGTGCCAGCGGATTTTTTTACAATGAGCAGTTCTTC
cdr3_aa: CASGFFYNEQFF

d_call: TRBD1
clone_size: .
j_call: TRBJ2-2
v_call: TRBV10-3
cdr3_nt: TGTGCCATCAGTCCGGGACAGGGGGGGACCGGGGAGCTGTTTTTT
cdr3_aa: CAISPGQGGTGELFF

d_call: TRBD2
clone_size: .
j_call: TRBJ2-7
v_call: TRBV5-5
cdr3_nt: TGTGCCAGCAGCTTGGTACTAGCGGGGGCCTCTCCCTACGAGCAGTACTTC
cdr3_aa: CASSLVLAGASPYEQYF

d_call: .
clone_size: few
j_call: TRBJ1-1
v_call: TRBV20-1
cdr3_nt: TGCAGTGCCCCCGGAGGGTTTGAAGCTTTCTTT
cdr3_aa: CSAPGGFEAFF

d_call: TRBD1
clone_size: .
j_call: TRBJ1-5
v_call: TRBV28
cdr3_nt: TGTGCCAGCAGTTTATGGGGACAGGGCGGTCAGCCCCAGCATTTT
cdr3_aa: CASSLWGQGGQPQHF

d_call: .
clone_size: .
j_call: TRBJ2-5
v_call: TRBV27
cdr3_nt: TGTGCCAGCAGCCACCCCAGGGAGACCCAGTACTTC
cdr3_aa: CASSHPRETQYF

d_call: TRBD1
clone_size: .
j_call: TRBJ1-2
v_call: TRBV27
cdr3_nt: TGTGCCAGCAGTTCCCCTCCTTTCAGGGGGCATGGCTACACCTTC
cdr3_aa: CASSSPPFRGHGYTF

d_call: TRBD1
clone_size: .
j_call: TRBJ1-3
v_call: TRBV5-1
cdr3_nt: TGCGCCAGCAGCCTGACAGGGAGATACGGAAACACCATATATTTT
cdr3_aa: CASSLTGRYGNTIYF

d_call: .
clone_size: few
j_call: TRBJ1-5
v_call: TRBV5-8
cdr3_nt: TGTGCCAGCAGCGGTCACCCTCAGCCCCAGCATTTT
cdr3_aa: CASSGHPQPQHF

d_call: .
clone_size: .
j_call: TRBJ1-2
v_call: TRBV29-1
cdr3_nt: TGCAGCGTTGAAGTTGAAGGGGTCGGCTACACCTTC
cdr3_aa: CSVEVEGVGYTF

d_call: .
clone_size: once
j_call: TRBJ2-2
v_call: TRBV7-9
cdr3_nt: TGTGCCAGCAGCCCTAGTGGGAGGCGATCGAACACCGGGGAGCTGTTTTTT
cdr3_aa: CASSPSGRRSNTGELFF

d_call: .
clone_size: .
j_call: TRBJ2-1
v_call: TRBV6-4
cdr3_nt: TGTGCCAGCAGTCCTAGGGCCCTCTACAATGAGCAGTTCTTC
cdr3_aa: CASSPRALYNEQFF

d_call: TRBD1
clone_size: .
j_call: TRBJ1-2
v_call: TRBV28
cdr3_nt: TGTGCCAGCAGTCCCATCGGATACAGGGGGCAAAGCTATGGCTACACCTTC
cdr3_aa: CASSPIGYRGQSYGYTF

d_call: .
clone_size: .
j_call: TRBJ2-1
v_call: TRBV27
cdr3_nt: TGTGCCAGCAGTTTAACTGGCTACAATGAGCAGTTCTTC
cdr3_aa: CASSLTGYNEQFF

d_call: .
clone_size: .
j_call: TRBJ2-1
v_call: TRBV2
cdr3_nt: TGTGCCACCAGGTCGATGAGGACAAACAATGAGCAGTTCTTC
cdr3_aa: CATRSMRTNNEQFF

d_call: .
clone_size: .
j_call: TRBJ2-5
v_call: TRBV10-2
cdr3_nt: TGCGCCAGCAGTGATGGTCACAGTCAGAAACGGGAGACCCAGTACTTC
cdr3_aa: CASSDGHSQKRETQYF